This TCR beta chain was identified during a study of T cell responses to AZD1222 COVID-19 vaccine. Findings of the study overall: Epitopes outside B.1.351 and B.1.1.7 mutated regions reportedly drew nearly half of spike TCRs. At 160-218 and 743-854, vaccine-associated CD4 TCRs were dominant, and they spanned spike.

Comment on this clone: Its specificity is not known.

Germline V CDR1 and CDR2: DFQATT, SNEGSKA (reference sequence). The CDR3 extends over 11 amino acids. V was cut by 0 bases and J by 7 bases, with 6 bases left in between. Clones were sequenced by immunoSEQ multiplex PCR, and TCRdb holds only the in-frame ones, with some missing. The table includes approximately 85,000 clones, approximately 83% detected once. Sample: peripheral blood, taken on day 0 of AZD1222 vaccination. The receptor was derived from an adult in good health. The V call is TRBV20-1, the J call TRBJ1-1; D perhaps matches TRBD1 (5 bases). DNA for the CDR3: TGCAGTGCTAGAGAGAGGGGTGAAGCTTTCTTT. This codes for CSARERGEAFF.